This T cell receptor (beta chain) was identified in a study of Ad26.COV2.S vaccination and SARS-CoV-2 variants. Study-level points and caveats: Analyses of TCR breadth and depth may have underestimated total T cell responses.

V lost 7 bases to trimming and J lost 1 base; unmatched junction nucleotides: 6. This CDR3 comprises 14 residues. The germline V gene encodes CDR1 ENHRY and CDR2 SYGVKD. Treatment here: over 15 received Ad26.COV2.S at low or high dose, single or two shots; several received placebo; per-sample allocation not given. Sampling was done on day 63 after the first vaccine or placebo injection. Assay used: immunoSEQ multiplex PCR; TCRdb lists only in-frame clones, some missing. The table includes approximately 480,000 clones, around nine tenths detected once. As regards this clone: Antigen unknown.

The rearrangement uses TRBV10-3 and TRBJ1-1; 7 bases are shared with TRBD1. The specimen was peripheral blood, collected in a trial of Ad26.COV2.S vaccine versus placebo. The TCR was taken from a person aged 18-65 years who received the Ad26.COV2.S COVID-19 vaccine or a placebo. The CDR3 sequence is CAITPDRANTEAFF. In DNA form, the CDR3 reads TGTGCCATCACCCCAGACAGGGCGAACACTGAAGCTTTCTTT.